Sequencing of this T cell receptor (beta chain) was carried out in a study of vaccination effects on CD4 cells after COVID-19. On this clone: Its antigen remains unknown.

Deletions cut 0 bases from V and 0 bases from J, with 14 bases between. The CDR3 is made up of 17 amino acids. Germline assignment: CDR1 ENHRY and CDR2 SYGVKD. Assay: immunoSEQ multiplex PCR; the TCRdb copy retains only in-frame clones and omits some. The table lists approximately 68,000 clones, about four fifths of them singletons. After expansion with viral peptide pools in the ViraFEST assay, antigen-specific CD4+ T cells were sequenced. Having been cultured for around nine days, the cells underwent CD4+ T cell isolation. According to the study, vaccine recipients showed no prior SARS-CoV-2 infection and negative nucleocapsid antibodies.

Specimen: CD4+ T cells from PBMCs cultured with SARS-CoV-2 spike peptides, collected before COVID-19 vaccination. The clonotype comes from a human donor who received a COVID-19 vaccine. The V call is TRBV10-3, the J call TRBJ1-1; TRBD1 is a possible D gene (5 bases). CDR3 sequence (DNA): TGTGCCATCAGTGAGTCTTGGTTTCCAGGGCTGAACACTGAAGCTTTCTTT. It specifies CAISESWFPGLNTEAFF.